This T cell receptor beta chain emerged from a study of shared clonotypes between healthy human individuals. Study-wide results and limits: Only blood underwent sampling, and tissue repertoires likely differ.

A remark on this clone: Its specificity is not known.

The study used about 90 million PBMCs per unsorted sample for genomic DNA. Genomic DNA belonging to each subset was distributed in equal measure over several immunoSEQ plates. Unsorted PBMC DNA sequencing spanned ten immunoSEQ deep assay plates. Clones were sequenced by immunoSEQ multiplex PCR, and TCRdb holds only the in-frame ones, with some missing. Altogether about 560,000 clones are present, roughly four fifths being singletons, with the ten largest covering 12%. The receptor was derived from a woman aged 40 to 50 in good health. Some clones in this sample may be carry-over from other donors' samples. The sequenced material came from PBMCs.

The CDR3 here is CASSLEGRGSEQYF. CDR3 nucleotides: TGTGCCAGCAGCTTAGAGGGCAGGGGTTCCGAGCAGTACTTC. The gene calls are TRBV7-9 and TRBJ2-5, with a weak D call TRBD1 (6 bases). TRBJ2-7 explains the end of the DNA better; the J call may be wrong. The CDR3 is 14 amino acids. The germline V gene encodes CDR1 SEHNR and CDR2 FQNEAQ (reference sequence).